This record concerns one T cell receptor (beta chain) sequence. Its antigen is as yet unknown. Profiled with immunoSEQ multiplex PCR; TCRdb holds only in-frame clones, not every one. The profile covers 2.3 million or so clones, with roughly 93% appearing a single time and roughly 0.36% taken by the ten largest. The data were obtained in a study of shared clonotypes between healthy human individuals. In the study overall: Per donor, CD8 memory used one plate, CD8 naive used two, CD4 memory used three and CD4 naive used three. Study-wide results and caveats: Even with large depth, rarefaction showed that sorted-subset sequencing was incomplete. The diversity represented, both genetic and in exposure history, was limited by few donors.

Trimming stripped 0 bases from V and 8 bases from J, with 21 bases between. Germline V gives CDR1 SGHVS, CDR2 FNYEAQ. This CDR3 comprises 17 residues. The chain links TRBV7-6 to TRBJ2-3, with TRBD1 as a possible D gene (6 bases). The TCR sequence derives from a man aged 18-30 years in good health. Some clones in this sample may be carry-over from other donors' samples. The sequenced sample consisted of naive CD4+ T cells from PBMCs. The subset is: CD45RA+ positively selected. CDR3 nucleotide sequence: TGTGCCAGCAGCTTAGCGCTAAAGGACAGAGGAGTCGGTACGCAGTATTTT. It encodes CASSLALKDRGVGTQYF.